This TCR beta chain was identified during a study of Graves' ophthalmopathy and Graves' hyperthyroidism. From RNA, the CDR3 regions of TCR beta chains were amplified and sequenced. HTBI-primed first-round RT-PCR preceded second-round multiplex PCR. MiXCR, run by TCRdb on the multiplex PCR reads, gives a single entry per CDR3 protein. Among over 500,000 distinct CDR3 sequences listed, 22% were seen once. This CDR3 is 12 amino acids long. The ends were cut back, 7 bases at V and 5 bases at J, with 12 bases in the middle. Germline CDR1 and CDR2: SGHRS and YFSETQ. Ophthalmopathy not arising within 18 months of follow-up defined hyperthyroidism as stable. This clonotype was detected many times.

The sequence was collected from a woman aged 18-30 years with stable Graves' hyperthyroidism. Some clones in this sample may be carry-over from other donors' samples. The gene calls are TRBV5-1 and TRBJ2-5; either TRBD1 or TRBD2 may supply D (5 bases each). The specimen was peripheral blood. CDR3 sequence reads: CASGGDYETQYF. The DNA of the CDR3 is TGCGCCAGCGGGGGAGATTACGAGACCCAGTACTTC.